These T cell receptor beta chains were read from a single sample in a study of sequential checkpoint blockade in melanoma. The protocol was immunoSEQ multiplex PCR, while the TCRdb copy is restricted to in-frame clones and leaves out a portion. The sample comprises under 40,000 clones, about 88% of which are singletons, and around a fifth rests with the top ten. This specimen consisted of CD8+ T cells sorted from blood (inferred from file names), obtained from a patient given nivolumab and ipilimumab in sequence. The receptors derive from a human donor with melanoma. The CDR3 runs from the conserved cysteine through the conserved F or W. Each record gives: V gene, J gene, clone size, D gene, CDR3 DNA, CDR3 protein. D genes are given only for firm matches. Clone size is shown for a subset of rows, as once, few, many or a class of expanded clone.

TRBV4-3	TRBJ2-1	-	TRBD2	TGCGCCAGCAGCCCGGGACTAGCGGGATATTGGGATGAGCAGTTCTTC	CASSPGLAGYWDEQFF
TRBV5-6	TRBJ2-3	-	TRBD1	TGTGCCAGCAGCGTCCTACAGGGGAGCACAGATACGCAGTATTTT	CASSVLQGSTDTQYF
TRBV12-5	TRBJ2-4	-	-	TGTGCTAGTGGTTTGAAACAGGCCCCCAAAGCCAAAAACATTCAGTACTTC	CASGLKQAPKAKNIQYF
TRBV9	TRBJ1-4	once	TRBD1	TGTGCCAGCAGCGTAGGGACCCAGGGGGAGGAACTGTTTTTT	CASSVGTQGEELFF
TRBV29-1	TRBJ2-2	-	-	TGCAGCGCCCGGGGAGCCGGGGAGCTGTTTTTT	CSARGAGELFF
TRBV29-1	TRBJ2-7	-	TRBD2	TGCAGCGGGCTAGCGGGATCCTACGAGCAGTACTTC	CSGLAGSYEQYF
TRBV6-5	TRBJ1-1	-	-	TGTGCCAGCAGTTACGCGGAGGGTTTTACTGAAGCTTTCTTT	CASSYAEGFTEAFF
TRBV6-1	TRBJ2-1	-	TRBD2	TGTGCCAGCAGTGAACTAGCGGGCTCCTACAATGAGCAGTTCTTC	CASSELAGSYNEQFF
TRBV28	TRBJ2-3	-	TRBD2	TGTGCCAGCGAGGCGGGGGTGGGCACAGATACGCAGTATTTT	CASEAGVGTDTQYF
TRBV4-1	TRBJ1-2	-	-	TGCGCCAGCAGCCAAGTTGCCCGGACAGCTAACTATGGCTACACCTTC	CASSQVARTANYGYTF
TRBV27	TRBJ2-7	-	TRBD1	TGTGCCAGCAGTCTTCGGACAGGGTTAAACGAGCAGTACTTC	CASSLRTGLNEQYF
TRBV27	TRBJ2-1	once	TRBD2	TGTGCCAGCAGGGCCGGGGGGGCCATCGTCAATGAGCAGTTCTTC	CASRAGGAIVNEQFF
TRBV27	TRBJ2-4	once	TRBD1	TGTGCCAGCAGTCCGTGGGACAGGGTGGTAAACATTCAGTACTTC	CASSPWDRVVNIQYF
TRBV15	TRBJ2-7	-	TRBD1	TGTGCCACCAGCAAAGACAGGGCCTACGAGCAGTACTTC	CATSKDRAYEQYF
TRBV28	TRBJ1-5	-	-	TGTGCCAGCACCCTCTCTGGCTATCAGCCCCAGCATTTT	CASTLSGYQPQHF
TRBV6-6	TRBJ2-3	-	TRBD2	TGTGCCAGCAGTTACCAGACTAGCGGCACAGATACGCAGTATTTT	CASSYQTSGTDTQYF
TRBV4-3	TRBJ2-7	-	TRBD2	TGCGCCAGCAGCCAAGATTTGCGCCAGGAAATAGCGGGAGCCTACGAGCAGTACTTC	CASSQDLRQEIAGAYEQYF
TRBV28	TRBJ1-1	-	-	TGTGCCAGCAGTGGGAACAGGGTTATGAATACTGAAGCTTTCTTT	CASSGNRVMNTEAFF
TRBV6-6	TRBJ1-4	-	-	TGTGCCAGCAGTTGGGTGGGGGGGCATGAAAAACTGTTTTTT	CASSWVGGHEKLFF
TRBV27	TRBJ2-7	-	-	TGTGCCAGCACCCCACGTGATGGGCACGAGCAGTACTTC	CASTPRDGHEQYF
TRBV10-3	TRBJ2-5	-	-	TGTGCCATCAGTGTAAGCGACACGGGGGAGACCCAGTACTTC	CAISVSDTGETQYF
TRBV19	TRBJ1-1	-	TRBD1	TGTGCCAGTAGCCCTAGACAGGGTGAATTCTCGGAAGCTTTCTTT	CASSPRQGEFSEAFF
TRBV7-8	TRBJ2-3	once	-	TGTGCCAGCAGCTTAGCGCCGGGGGGCACGTGGACAGATACGCAGTATTTT	CASSLAPGGTWTDTQYF
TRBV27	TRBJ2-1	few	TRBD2	TGTGCCAGCAGTTTATCGACTAGCGGGACGGGTGAGCAGTTCTTC	CASSLSTSGTGEQFF